These 19 T cell receptor beta chains were all obtained from the same sample, sequenced in a study of blood T cells in healthy people across ages. Sample-barcoded 5' priming and a J-beta primer mix drove a second PCR of about 7 to 12 cycles. TCRdb passed the 5' RACE reads through MiXCR, listing each CDR3 protein once. The table shows about 1,400,000 distinct CDR3 sequences, with 59% occurring only once. The source material was blood. These receptors were taken from a man between 18 and 35 years old in good health.

The V gene is TRBV25-1, the J gene TRBJ2-1, with TRBD2 matching over 13 bases. The J segment lost 5 bases and the V segment lost 4 bases, leaving 5 bases of the junction unmatched. The CDR3 is 16 residues long. The germline gives CDR1 MGHDK, CDR2 SYGVNS. CDR3 nucleotides: TGTGCCAGCAGTGCACCGGGACTAGCGGGGCACAATGAGCAGTTCTTC. This codes for CASSAPGLAGHNEQFF. The variable domain in full, completed from reference TRBV25-1 and TRBJ2-1, reads EADIYQTPRYLVIGTGKKITLECSQTMGHDKMYWYQQDPGMELHLIHYSYGVNSTEKGDLSSESTVSRIRTEHFPLTLESARPSHTSQYLCASSAPGLAGHNEQFFGPGTRLTVL.

This rearrangement joins TRBV6-2 or TRBV6-3 to TRBJ2-3; 14 bases line up with TRBD2. The CDR3 length is 20 residues. Germline V gene lookup returns CDR1 MNHEY and CDR2 SVGEGT. Losses at the gene ends were 7 bases for V and 2 bases for J; bases not matched to a gene: 17. CDR3 sequence reads: CASNFPGTSGGKTNTDTQYF. The CDR3 DNA reads as TGTGCCAGCAACTTTCCCGGGACTAGCGGGGGAAAAACTAACACAGATACGCAGTATTTT.

The rearrangement uses TRBV3-1 and TRBJ2-3; possibly TRBD2 for D (6 bases). V was clipped by 0 bases and J by 3 bases, with 13 bases between them. Germline CDR1 is LGHDT and CDR2 is YNNKEL (reference sequence). The CDR3 is made up of 16 amino acids. CDR3 sequence reads: CASSQDRGSGTDTQYF. DNA of the CDR3: TGTGCCAGCAGCCAAGATAGGGGTAGCGGAACAGATACGCAGTATTTT.

The J gene is TRBJ1-2, the V gene TRBV6-5; possible D gene TRBD1, 5 bases. This CDR3 comprises 14 residues. Germline CDR1 MNHEY, CDR2 SVGAGI. V dropped 6 bases and J dropped 7 bases, with 18 bases sitting between them. The CDR3, as DNA: TGTGCCAGCAGCCGACCGGGTCAGGGATTTGGCTACACCTTC. Amino acids: CASSRPGQGFGYTF.

V usage is TRBV27 and J usage is TRBJ2-5; D is possibly TRBD2 (5 bases). V was trimmed by 2 bases and J by 2 bases, leaving 15 bases between them. CDR1 is MNHEY and CDR2 is SMNVEV in the germline V gene (reference sequence). The CDR3 is 16 residues long. In DNA form, the CDR3 reads TGTGCCAGCAGTTTAGGTGCCTCACCGGGGCAAGAGACCCAGTACTTC. Its translation is CASSLGASPGQETQYF.

In regard to this clonotype: A junction end diverges from the germline sequence, so it may reflect a read error. The V call is TRBV6-2 or TRBV6-3, the J call TRBJ2-1; 8 positions agree with TRBD1. This CDR3 spans 12 amino acids. CDR1 and CDR2 from the germline V gene are MNHEY and SVGEGT. In DNA form, the CDR3 reads TGTGCCAGCACTCCAGGGGGCGATGAGCAGTGCTTC. Translation: CASTPGGDEQCF.

The chain recombines TRBV4-3 with TRBJ1-4, with D perhaps TRBD1 (5 bases). Germline loops: CDR1 LGHNA, CDR2 YSLEER. The germline V and J ends were trimmed by 0 bases and 4 bases, with 12 bases remaining between them. This CDR3 has 16 amino acids. The CDR3 DNA reads as TGCGCCAGCAGCCAAGATCCGGGACGGAATAATGAAAAACTGTTTTTT. Amino acids: CASSQDPGRNNEKLFF.

The rearrangement joins TRBV12-5 to TRBJ2-3; possibly TRBD2 for D (6 bases). With 3 bases removed from V and 2 bases from J, the gap between germline ends came to 15 bases. This CDR3 is built from 16 residues. CDR1 is LGHNT and CDR2 is FRNRAP in the germline V gene. The CDR3 loop reads CASGFGGGDLTDTQYF. In nucleotides, the CDR3 is TGTGCTAGTGGTTTCGGAGGCGGGGACCTCACAGATACGCAGTATTTT.

V gene TRBV7-2 combines with J gene TRBJ2-1; D may be TRBD2 (5 bases). The length of the CDR3 is 15 residues. V lost 5 bases to trimming and J lost 4 bases, with 15 bases between them. Germline V lookup: CDR1 SGHTA, CDR2 FQGNSA. CDR3 nucleotide sequence: TGTGCCAGCAGCCTGTCTTCGACTAAATACAATGAGCAGTTCTTC. Translated, it gives CASSLSSTKYNEQFF.

The rearrangement links TRBV9 to TRBJ2-3; perhaps TRBD2 as D (5 bases). This CDR3 contains 13 residues. V was shortened by 3 bases and J by 6 bases, with 11 bases between the two germline ends. Per germline, CDR1 SGDLS and CDR2 YYNGEE. CDR3: CASSGGQLDTQYF. The CDR3 coding sequence is TGTGCCAGCAGCGGCGGGCAGCTGGATACGCAGTATTTT.

V is TRBV27 and J is TRBJ2-7; 13 nucleotides line up with TRBD2. After removal of 2 bases from V and 3 bases from J, the junction contained 4 bases not matched to a gene. The germline V gene has CDR1 MNHEY and CDR2 SMNVEV (reference sequence). This CDR3 has 16 residues. CDR3 coding DNA: TGTGCCAGCAGTTTAAAACTAGCGGGAGGGTTCTACGAGCAGTACTTC. Amino acids: CASSLKLAGGFYEQYF.

The chain carries TRBV6-5 and TRBJ2-7; TRBD2 agrees at 8 bases. J was trimmed by 0 bases and V by 5 bases; bases with no gene match: 6. CDR1 MNHEY and CDR2 SVGAGI come from the germline V gene. The CDR3 consists of 15 residues. The CDR3 protein is CASSTSGGSSYEQYF. The CDR3 nucleotides read TGTGCCAGCAGTACGAGCGGGGGAAGCTCCTACGAGCAGTACTTC.

This clonotype was observed a few times. The J gene is TRBJ2-4, the V gene TRBV7-8; D is undetermined. Germline loops: CDR1 SGHVS, CDR2 FQNEAQ. The CDR3 consists of 16 residues. V was pared by 9 bases and J by 0 bases, with 18 bases between. CDR3: CASSRLRSLAKNIQYF. CDR3 in DNA: TGTGCCAGTAGCCGCCTTCGATCCCTAGCCAAAAACATTCAGTACTTC.

The V gene is TRBV7-9, the J gene TRBJ1-2; D may be TRBD1 (6 bases). This CDR3 has 14 amino acids. Trimming shortened V by 5 bases and J by 9 bases, and 19 bases separated the two germline ends. Looked up from germline, CDR1 is SEHNR and CDR2 is FQNEAQ (reference sequence). The CDR3 sequence is CASSHGQYAESYTF. The CDR3 DNA reads as TGTGCCAGCAGCCACGGACAGTATGCGGAAAGCTACACCTTC.

The chain employs TRBV10-3 and TRBJ2-7, with 7 positions matching TRBD2. V gave up 2 bases and J gave up 12 bases; unmatched junction bases: 7. CDR3 length: 12 amino acids. Germline CDR1 is ENHRY and CDR2 is SYGVKD. The CDR3 loop reads CAISEPPAGPYF. The CDR3 region has the DNA TGTGCCATCAGTGAGCCCCCAGCGGGACCGTACTTC.

This clonotype was observed a handful of times. The chain employs TRBV7-2 and TRBJ2-1; 9 bases match TRBD1. This CDR3 comprises 15 residues. Germline V gives CDR1 SGHTA, CDR2 FQGNSA. V lost 3 bases and J lost 4; bases outside the gene matches: 4. The CDR3 DNA sequence: TGTGCCAGCAGCTTCTACAGGGGGCAGTACAATGAGCAGTTCTTC. It translates to CASSFYRGQYNEQFF.

The chain is built from TRBV12-3 or TRBV12-4 and TRBJ2-1; a possible D gene is TRBD2 (5 bases). V was pared by 8 bases and J by 12 bases, with 14 bases between. This CDR3 is built from 11 residues. For the CDR3, the DNA is TGTGCCAGCGGCCGGCCGGAGGTGCAGTTCTTC. Translated: CASGRPEVQFF.

The rearrangement joins TRBV7-2 to TRBJ2-1; D gene uncertain. Germline V gene sequence: CDR1 SGHTA, CDR2 FQGNSA. The germline V and J ends were trimmed by 0 bases and 8 bases, with 8 bases remaining between them. The CDR3 runs to 13 residues. The CDR3 region is CASSLALIYEQFF. The CDR3 DNA reads as TGTGCCAGCAGCTTAGCGCTGATTTATGAGCAGTTCTTC.

The chain couples TRBV20-1 to TRBJ2-1, with 7 bases matching TRBD1. V gave up 0 bases and J gave up 7 bases; unmatched junction bases: 12. In germline, CDR1 is DFQATT, CDR2 SNEGSKA (reference sequence). The CDR3 runs 16 residues. The CDR3 DNA follows: TGCAGTGCTAGAGATTACAGGGGATTCGGAGGAAATGAGCAGTTCTTC. Amino acid sequence: CSARDYRGFGGNEQFF.